What follows are 20 T cell receptor beta chains derived from one specimen sequenced in a study of Ad26.COV2.S vaccination and SARS-CoV-2 variants. As for treatment: around 19 received Ad26.COV2.S at low or high dose, single or two shots; several received placebo; per-sample allocation not given. Day 63 after the first injection of vaccine or placebo was the sampling time. This table comes from immunoSEQ multiplex PCR, and its TCRdb copy is limited to in-frame clones, with some not included. The table records roughly 450,000 clones, 80% to 95% of them present only once. Sequenced material: peripheral blood, taken in a trial of Ad26.COV2.S vaccine versus placebo. These receptors all come from a person aged 18-65 years who received the Ad26.COV2.S COVID-19 vaccine or a placebo.

The genes are TRBV7-7 and TRBJ2-7, with TRBD1 matching 9 bases. The CDR3 consists of 13 residues. V lost 6 bases, J lost 7 bases, and 7 bases stayed unmatched. Germline values: CDR1 SSHAT, CDR2 FNYEAQ (reference sequence). As DNA, the CDR3 is TGTGCCAGCAGTATGGGACAGGGATGGGAGCAGTACTTC. Its protein is CASSMGQGWEQYF.

This chain links TRBV7-9 with TRBJ1-1, with 9 bases that match TRBD1. The germline CDR1 and CDR2 sequences are SEHNR and FQNEAQ (reference sequence). V shed 7 bases and J 2 bases; nucleotides not matched to a gene: 8. The CDR3 is 15 amino acids. The CDR3 nucleotides are TGTGCCAGCACCGACAGGGGGTCAGGTAACACTGAAGCTTTCTTT. Amino acid sequence: CASTDRGSGNTEAFF.

The chain links TRBV4-1 to TRBJ2-1; perhaps TRBD2 as D (5 bases). CDR1 and CDR2 (germline): MGHRA, YSYEKL. CDR3 size: 16 residues. V was shortened by 3 bases and J by 4 bases, with 16 bases between the two germline ends. The CDR3 reads CASSHQPGLNYNEQFF. CDR3 DNA: TGCGCCAGCAGCCACCAACCGGGATTGAATTACAATGAGCAGTTCTTC.

The rearrangement joins TRBV7-2 to TRBJ2-1; 8 bases fit TRBD1. The CDR3 length is 13 residues. J was trimmed by 8 bases and V by 5 bases; bases with no gene match: 5. Germline V gives CDR1 SGHTA, CDR2 FQGNSA. The CDR3 DNA is TGTGCCAGCAGCCTCCAGACAGGGGATGAGCAGTTCTTC. Amino acids: CASSLQTGDEQFF. The complete variable domain, with remaining parts taken from reference TRBV7-2 and TRBJ2-1, reads GAGVSQSPSNKVTEKGKDVELRCDPISGHTALYWYRQSLGQGLEFLIYFQGNSAPDKSGLPSDRFSAERTGGSVSTLTIQRTQQEDSAVYLCASSLQTGDEQFFGPGTRLTVL.

V usage is TRBV3-1 (or the pseudogene TRBV3-2) and J usage is TRBJ2-7; TRBD1 is a possible D gene (6 bases). The CDR3 runs to 14 residues. Trimming took 2 bases from V and 5 from J, leaving 13 bases between them. Germline V gene lookup returns CDR1 LGHDT and CDR2 YNNKEL (reference sequence). CDR3 protein: CASSQNRVMDEQYF. The CDR3 DNA reads TGTGCCAGCAGCCAAAACAGGGTGATGGACGAGCAGTACTTC.

The rearrangement links TRBV7-3 to TRBJ1-1, with D unclear. The CDR3 has 15 amino acids. The V end lost 0 bases, the J end lost 4 bases, and 12 bases lay between the germline ends. CDR1 is SGHTA, CDR2 FQGTGA, per germline. Here the CDR3 DNA reads TGTGCCAGCAGCTTAACGGCGGTCCCCAGCACTGAAGCTTTCTTT. As protein: CASSLTAVPSTEAFF.

DNA of the CDR3: TGTGCCAGCTCACCGGGACAGGGCGACTCACCCCTCCACTTT. Translation gives CASSPGQGDSPLHF. This chain uses TRBV18 with TRBJ1-6; TRBD1 agrees at 9 bases. V lost 3 bases to trimming and J lost 10 bases; unmatched junction nucleotides: 4. Per the germline V gene, CDR1 is KGHSH and CDR2 is LQKENI. The CDR3 runs to 14 residues.

The chain is built from TRBV19 and TRBJ2-7; 9 nucleotides agree with TRBD1. The CDR3 runs 16 residues. With V trimmed by 3 bases and J by 3 bases, 9 bases remained unmatched. CDR1 and CDR2 (germline): LNHDA, SQIVND (reference sequence). The CDR3 DNA reads TGTGCCAGTAGTATGGGGGGACAGGGAAAATACTACGAGCAGTACTTC. It yields the protein CASSMGGQGKYYEQYF.

This clone has more than one count but fewer than ten. This chain links TRBV5-1 with TRBJ2-2; TRBD2 matches 10 bases. Germline V gene data show CDR1 as SGHRS and CDR2 as YFSETQ. This CDR3 comprises 17 residues. With 2 bases clipped from V and 4 bases from J, the junction kept 8 bases outside the gene matches. The DNA for the CDR3 is TGCGCCAGCAGCTTAACCCCTAGCGGGAGAGGCACCGGGGAGCTGTTTTTT. Its protein is CASSLTPSGRGTGELFF.

The V and J genes are TRBV27 and TRBJ1-3, with D perhaps matching TRBD1 (5 bases). The V and J ends lost 0 bases and 10 bases respectively, with 25 bases between them. Germline V gene sequence: CDR1 MNHEY, CDR2 SMNVEV (reference sequence). The CDR3 covers 18 residues. The CDR3 protein is CASSLSSQGGVGGSTIYF. The CDR3 bases are TGTGCCAGCAGTTTATCGTCGCAGGGTGGGGTGGGGGGTAGTACCATATATTTT.

The chain uses TRBV3-1 (or the pseudogene TRBV3-2) and TRBJ2-7; 14 positions agree with TRBD2. This CDR3 is 17 amino acids long. Germline CDR1 is LGHDT and CDR2 is YNNKEL (reference sequence). Germline trimming cut 4 bases from V and 2 bases from J; bases unmatched to any gene: 7. CDR3 in DNA: TGTGCCAGCAGCCTCGGGACTAGCGGGAGTCCGGCCTACGAGCAGTACTTC. This codes for CASSLGTSGSPAYEQYF.

The DNA for the CDR3 is TGCGCCAGCAGCCGCTCTCGGGGATTCCACGAGCAGTACTTC. This translates into CASSRSRGFHEQYF. This sequence joins TRBV4-3 and TRBJ2-7; weak D call: TRBD2 (5 bases). Looked up from germline, CDR1 is LGHNA and CDR2 is YSLEER. The CDR3 covers 14 residues. V lost 4 bases, J lost 5 bases, and 15 bases lay in between.

V gene TRBV7-2 combines with J gene TRBJ2-1; D possibly uses TRBD1 or TRBD2 (5 bases each). Per the germline V gene, CDR1 is SGHTA and CDR2 is FQGNSA. This CDR3 contains 14 residues. V lost 5 bases to trimming and J lost 6 bases, with 14 bases between them. CDR3 protein: CASSPPGTINEQFF. In nucleotides, the CDR3 is TGTGCCAGCAGCCCTCCCGGGACGATCAATGAGCAGTTCTTC.

This chain connects TRBV9 to TRBJ2-3; 10 bases line up with TRBD1. Germline V CDR1 and CDR2: SGDLS, YYNGEE. With V trimmed by 4 bases and J by 3 bases, 17 bases remained unmatched. The CDR3 is 19 residues long. CDR3 amino acids: CASSPYSTGGLLGTDTQYF. The CDR3, as DNA: TGTGCCAGCAGCCCCTACTCGACAGGGGGCCTCCTTGGGACAGATACGCAGTATTTT.

The rearrangement uses TRBV10-1 and TRBJ2-2, with TRBD1 matching over 7 bases. The CDR3 covers 15 residues. J gave up 2 bases and V 3 bases, and 3 bases lay outside the gene matches. Per the germline V gene, CDR1 is WNHNN and CDR2 is SYGVQD (reference sequence). CDR3 protein: CASSDRGSNTGELFF. CDR3 bases: TGCGCCAGCAGTGACAGGGGGTCTAACACCGGGGAGCTGTTTTTT.

This chain links TRBV7-9 with TRBJ1-2; TRBD1 might be the D (6 bases). Germline lookup yields CDR1 SEHNR and CDR2 FQNEAQ (reference sequence). This CDR3 spans 15 amino acids. With 3 bases removed from V and 5 bases from J, the gap between germline ends came to 16 bases. This CDR3 is CASSFTGQSVYGYTF. CDR3 DNA: TGTGCCAGCAGCTTTACAGGGCAAAGCGTGTATGGCTACACCTTC.

The chain has TRBV6-5 and TRBJ2-7; D is uncertain. Germline CDR1 is MNHEY and CDR2 is SVGAGI. Trimming removed 2 bases from V and 2 bases from J, with 13 bases in between. This CDR3 contains 15 residues. CDR3 loop: CASSYDTLGTYEQYF. In DNA, the CDR3 is TGTGCCAGCAGTTACGACACCCTGGGGACCTACGAGCAGTACTTC.

The chain has TRBV7-3 and TRBJ2-2; D is possibly TRBD1 (5 bases). The CDR3 consists of 14 residues. V lost 8 bases, J lost 7 bases, and 17 bases lay in between. Per the germline V gene, CDR1 is SGHTA and CDR2 is FQGTGA. This CDR3 is CASRYGQGGGELFF. The CDR3 DNA follows: TGTGCCAGCCGCTACGGGCAGGGTGGCGGGGAGCTGTTTTTT.

This clone was seen once. The chain has TRBV18 and TRBJ2-7, with D tentatively TRBD1 (5 bases). Trimming shortened V by 3 bases and J by 4 bases, and 13 bases separated the two germline ends. CDR1 is KGHSH, CDR2 LQKENI, per germline. The CDR3 consists of 14 residues. The CDR3 sequence: CASSPIGALYEQYF. In DNA, the CDR3 is TGTGCCAGCTCACCTATAGGGGCTCTGTACGAGCAGTACTTC. Supplemented by reference TRBV18 and TRBJ2-7, the full variable domain reads NAGVMQNPRHLVRRRGQEARLRCSPMKGHSHVYWYRQLPEEGLKFMVYLQKENIIDESGMPKERFSAEFPKEGPSILRIQQVVRGDSAAYFCASSPIGALYEQYFGPGTRLTVT.

The gene calls are TRBV2 and TRBJ2-1; 7 nucleotides match TRBD1. V lost 9 bases and J lost 0; bases outside the gene matches: 14. This CDR3 has 17 residues. CDR1 and CDR2 from the germline V gene are SNHLY and FYNNEI. Written as DNA, the CDR3 is TGTGCCAGTCCCCGGGACAGCCATTGGGGCTCCTACAATGAGCAGTTCTTC. Translated, it gives CASPRDSHWGSYNEQFF.